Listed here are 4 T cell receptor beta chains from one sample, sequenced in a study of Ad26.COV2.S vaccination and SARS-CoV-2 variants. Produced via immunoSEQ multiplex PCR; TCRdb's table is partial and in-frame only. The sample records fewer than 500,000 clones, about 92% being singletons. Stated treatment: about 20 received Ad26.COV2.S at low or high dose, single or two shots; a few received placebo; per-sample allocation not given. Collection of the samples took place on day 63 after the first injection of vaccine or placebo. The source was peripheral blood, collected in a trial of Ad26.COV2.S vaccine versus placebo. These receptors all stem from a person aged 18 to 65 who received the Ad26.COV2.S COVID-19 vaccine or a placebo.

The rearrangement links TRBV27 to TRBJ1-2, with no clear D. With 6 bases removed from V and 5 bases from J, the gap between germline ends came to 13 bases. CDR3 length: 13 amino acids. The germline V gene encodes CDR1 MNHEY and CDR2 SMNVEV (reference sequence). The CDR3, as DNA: TGTGCCAGCAGCGCGATAAACGGGTATGGCTACACCTTC. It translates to CASSAINGYGYTF.

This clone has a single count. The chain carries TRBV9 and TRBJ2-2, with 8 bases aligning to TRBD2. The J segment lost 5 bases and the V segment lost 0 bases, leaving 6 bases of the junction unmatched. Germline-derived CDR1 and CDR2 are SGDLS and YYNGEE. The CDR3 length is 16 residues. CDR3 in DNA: TGTGCCAGCAGCGTAGCCGGGACTAGTATTACCGGGGAGCTGTTTTTT. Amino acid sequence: CASSVAGTSITGELFF. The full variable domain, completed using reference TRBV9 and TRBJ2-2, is DSGVTQTPKHLITATGQRVTLRCSPRSGDLSVYWYQQSLDQGLQFLIQYYNGEERAKGNILERFSAQQFPDLHSELNLSSLELGDSALYFCASSVAGTSITGELFFGEGSRLTVL.

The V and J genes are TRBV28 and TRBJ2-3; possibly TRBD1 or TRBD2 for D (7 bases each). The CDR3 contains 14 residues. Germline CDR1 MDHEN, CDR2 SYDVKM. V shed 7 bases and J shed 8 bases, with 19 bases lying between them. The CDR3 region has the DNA TGTGCCAGCACAGGGGGGGGGACCCACGGTACGCAGTATTTT. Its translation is CASTGGGTHGTQYF.

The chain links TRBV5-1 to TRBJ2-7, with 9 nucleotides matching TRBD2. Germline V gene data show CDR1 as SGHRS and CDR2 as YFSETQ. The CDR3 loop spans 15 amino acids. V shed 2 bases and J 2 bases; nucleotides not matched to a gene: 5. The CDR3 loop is CASSLRLAGPYEQYF. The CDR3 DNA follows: TGCGCCAGCAGCTTACGCCTAGCGGGGCCCTACGAGCAGTACTTC.